Listed below are T cell receptor beta chains from one sample, sequenced in a study of TIL therapy for anti-PD-1-resistant metastatic lung cancer. The repertoire was sequenced with immunoSEQ multiplex PCR; TCRdb's copy has only in-frame clones and lacks some. The data show 55,000 to 65,000 clones, with around 63% seen just once and approximately 7% held by the top ten. The starting material was blood, obtained at baseline. Receptors originate from a person between 25 and 79 years old with non-small cell lung cancer. The CDR3 runs from the conserved cysteine through the conserved F or W. The order of the fields is J gene, V gene, D gene, CDR3 length, clone size, CDR3 DNA, CDR3 protein. A D gene is named only where the DNA matches it firmly. Rows give clone size only sometimes, using once, few, many, or a class for an expanded clone.

j_gene: TRBJ1-1; v_gene: TRBV5-1; d_gene: -; len: 11; abundance: -; CDR3nt: TGCGCCAGCAGCGAGAACACTGAAGCTTTCTTT; CDR3aa: CASSENTEAFF
j_gene: TRBJ2-7; v_gene: TRBV2; d_gene: -; len: 12; abundance: -; CDR3nt: TGTGCCACCTCTGGGTGGGCGGGCGAGCAGTACTTC; CDR3aa: CATSGWAGEQYF
j_gene: TRBJ2-3; v_gene: TRBV28; d_gene: TRBD2; len: 15; abundance: medium-sized; CDR3nt: TGTGCCAGCAGTTTCCGCGGGAGTATCGCAGATACGCAGTATTTT; CDR3aa: CASSFRGSIADTQYF
j_gene: TRBJ2-7; v_gene: TRBV11-2; d_gene: TRBD2; len: 15; abundance: -; CDR3nt: TGTGCCAGCAGCAACACCTTAGCGGGGTCCTACGAGCAGTACTTC; CDR3aa: CASSNTLAGSYEQYF
j_gene: TRBJ1-1; v_gene: TRBV6-5; d_gene: -; len: 13; abundance: -; CDR3nt: TGTGCCAGCAGTTACGGGGGGAGGACTGAAGCTTTCTTT; CDR3aa: CASSYGGRTEAFF
j_gene: TRBJ1-1; v_gene: TRBV6-6; d_gene: -; len: 11; abundance: -; CDR3nt: TGTGCCAGCAGTCGGGGGACTGAAGCTTTCTTT; CDR3aa: CASSRGTEAFF
j_gene: TRBJ1-5; v_gene: TRBV7-6; d_gene: -; len: 13; abundance: -; CDR3nt: TGTGCCAGCAGCTTAGGGAGTCATCAGCCCCAGCATTTT; CDR3aa: CASSLGSHQPQHF
j_gene: TRBJ1-2; v_gene: TRBV29-1; d_gene: -; len: 12; abundance: few; CDR3nt: TGCAGCGTTGGCCCGACTAACTATGGCTACACCTTC; CDR3aa: CSVGPTNYGYTF
j_gene: TRBJ1-2; v_gene: TRBV6-5; d_gene: -; len: 15; abundance: -; CDR3nt: TGTGCCAGCAGGGATTTGACGCGGGAAATTTATGGCTACACCTTC; CDR3aa: CASRDLTREIYGYTF
j_gene: TRBJ1-5; v_gene: TRBV10-2; d_gene: -; len: 13; abundance: few; CDR3nt: TGCGCCAGCAGGGCCACGGCCTTTCAGCCCCAGCATTTT; CDR3aa: CASRATAFQPQHF
j_gene: TRBJ2-2; v_gene: TRBV11-3; d_gene: TRBD1; len: 15; abundance: -; CDR3nt: TGTGCCAGCTCCGGGGGACAGGGAGATACCGGGGAGCTGTTTTTT; CDR3aa: CASSGGQGDTGELFF
j_gene: TRBJ1-4; v_gene: TRBV9; d_gene: -; len: 16; abundance: -; CDR3nt: TGTGCCAGCAGCGTAACAACGGGGGATCTGGGAGGAAAACTGTTTTTT; CDR3aa: CASSVTTGDLGGKLFF
j_gene: TRBJ1-5; v_gene: TRBV2; d_gene: -; len: 15; abundance: once; CDR3nt: TGTGCCAGCAGTGGGACAGCGCTAGCTAATCAGCCCCAGCATTTT; CDR3aa: CASSGTALANQPQHF
j_gene: TRBJ2-7; v_gene: TRBV6-1; d_gene: -; len: 17; abundance: -; CDR3nt: TGTGCCAGCAGTGATCTAGGCTCGTGGGTCTTTGGTTACGAGCAGTACTTC; CDR3aa: CASSDLGSWVFGYEQYF
j_gene: TRBJ2-2; v_gene: TRBV11-3; d_gene: TRBD1; len: 17; abundance: -; CDR3nt: TGTGCCAGCAGAACAGGGGGCGCTTCAGGGAACACCGGGGAGCTGTTTTTT; CDR3aa: CASRTGGASGNTGELFF
j_gene: TRBJ2-2; v_gene: TRBV30; d_gene: -; len: 14; abundance: -; CDR3nt: TGTGCCGCAACGGGACGGGTAGACACCGGGGAGCTGTTTTTT; CDR3aa: CAATGRVDTGELFF
j_gene: TRBJ2-7; v_gene: TRBV9; d_gene: -; len: 14; abundance: -; CDR3nt: TGTGCCAGCAACAGGGACGCAGGGCTCTACGAGCAGTACTTC; CDR3aa: CASNRDAGLYEQYF
j_gene: TRBJ1-4; v_gene: TRBV7-9; d_gene: -; len: 15; abundance: -; CDR3nt: TGTGCCAGCAGCTTGTCGGGGGCTCCGAATGAAAAACTGTTTTTT; CDR3aa: CASSLSGAPNEKLFF
j_gene: TRBJ1-5; v_gene: TRBV19; d_gene: TRBD1; len: 17; abundance: -; CDR3nt: TGTGCCAGTAGTATCGACGCCACGGACAGGGTAAATCAGCCCCAGCATTTT; CDR3aa: CASSIDATDRVNQPQHF
j_gene: TRBJ2-7; v_gene: TRBV29-1; d_gene: -; len: 9; abundance: -; CDR3nt: TGCAGCGTTGAAGACGAGCAGTACTTC; CDR3aa: CSVEDEQYF
j_gene: TRBJ2-7; v_gene: TRBV5-1; d_gene: TRBD1; len: 14; abundance: -; CDR3nt: TGCGCCAGCAGCCCTGGACAGGATGCTAACGAGCAGTACTTC; CDR3aa: CASSPGQDANEQYF
j_gene: TRBJ1-1; v_gene: TRBV7-9; d_gene: -; len: 14; abundance: -; CDR3nt: TGTGCCAGCAGCTTTGGACGGCCCGGGGCTGAAGCTTTCTTT; CDR3aa: CASSFGRPGAEAFF
j_gene: TRBJ2-1; v_gene: TRBV9; d_gene: -; len: 12; abundance: -; CDR3nt: TGTGCCAGCAGCGACATGGTCGGGGAGCAGTTCTTC; CDR3aa: CASSDMVGEQFF
j_gene: TRBJ2-5; v_gene: TRBV7-2; d_gene: -; len: 14; abundance: once; CDR3nt: TGTGCCAGCAGCTCCTATTGGGGGGAAGAGACCCAGTACTTC; CDR3aa: CASSSYWGEETQYF
j_gene: TRBJ2-7; v_gene: TRBV5-1; d_gene: TRBD2; len: 15; abundance: -; CDR3nt: TGCGCCAGCAGCTGGACCGGGACTAGCTCCTACGAGCAGTACTTC; CDR3aa: CASSWTGTSSYEQYF
j_gene: TRBJ2-1; v_gene: TRBV11-2; d_gene: -; len: 15; abundance: -; CDR3nt: TGTGCCAGCAGCCAGAATGAACCCGGGGTTGGTGAGCAGTTCTTC; CDR3aa: CASSQNEPGVGEQFF
j_gene: TRBJ2-1; v_gene: TRBV5-1; d_gene: -; len: 15; abundance: -; CDR3nt: TGCGCCAGCAGCGCTTCGGTTGGCAGCCTCAATGAGCAGTTCTTC; CDR3aa: CASSASVGSLNEQFF
j_gene: TRBJ1-1; v_gene: TRBV6-1; d_gene: -; len: 12; abundance: -; CDR3nt: TGTGCCAGCAGTGAGGTAAAACAGGGAGCTTTCTTT; CDR3aa: CASSEVKQGAFF
j_gene: TRBJ2-3; v_gene: TRBV29-1; d_gene: -; len: 14; abundance: -; CDR3nt: TGCAGCGTGAGAGGGGTCGGGTCCACAGATACGCAGTATTTT; CDR3aa: CSVRGVGSTDTQYF
j_gene: TRBJ1-2; v_gene: TRBV6-1; d_gene: TRBD1; len: 15; abundance: once; CDR3nt: TGTGCCAGCAGTAGGGAGACAGGGGCTGAGAGTGGCTACACCTTC; CDR3aa: CASSRETGAESGYTF
j_gene: TRBJ2-3; v_gene: TRBV30; d_gene: TRBD1; len: 13; abundance: few; CDR3nt: TGTGCCTGTCGACAGGGGCGGGCAGATACGCAGTATTTT; CDR3aa: CACRQGRADTQYF
j_gene: TRBJ2-6; v_gene: TRBV6-1; d_gene: -; len: 15; abundance: -; CDR3nt: TGTGCCTCCAGAATGGGAGGTATTGGGGCCAACGTCCTGACTTTC; CDR3aa: CASRMGGIGANVLTF
j_gene: TRBJ1-4; v_gene: TRBV5-1; d_gene: -; len: 14; abundance: -; CDR3nt: TGCGCCAGCAGCCCGGAACTAGCAGGTGAAAAACTGTTTTTT; CDR3aa: CASSPELAGEKLFF
j_gene: TRBJ1-5; v_gene: TRBV16; d_gene: -; len: 16; abundance: -; CDR3nt: TGTGCCAGCAGCCAACAGGCCCCGGGTAACAATCAGCCCCAGCATTTT; CDR3aa: CASSQQAPGNNQPQHF
j_gene: TRBJ1-5; v_gene: TRBV6-6; d_gene: -; len: 13; abundance: -; CDR3nt: TGTGCCAGCACCCACTCTAGCAATCAGCCCCAGCATTTT; CDR3aa: CASTHSSNQPQHF
j_gene: TRBJ2-4; v_gene: TRBV5-6; d_gene: TRBD1; len: 18; abundance: -; CDR3nt: TGTGCCAGCAGCTTGAGGGAGGTCCCCACAGGGGGTAGAGACATTCAGTACTTC; CDR3aa: CASSLREVPTGGRDIQYF
j_gene: TRBJ2-2; v_gene: TRBV7-6; d_gene: -; len: 13; abundance: -; CDR3nt: TGTGCCAGCAGCTTAGCGGGATCTGGGGAGCTGTTTTTT; CDR3aa: CASSLAGSGELFF
j_gene: TRBJ2-1; v_gene: TRBV5-1; d_gene: -; len: 14; abundance: -; CDR3nt: TGCGCCAGCAGCTCTCAGACAGAGGATAATGAGCAGTTCTTC; CDR3aa: CASSSQTEDNEQFF
j_gene: TRBJ2-1; v_gene: TRBV10-3; d_gene: TRBD2; len: 18; abundance: -; CDR3nt: TGTGCCATCACCGCAGGACTAGCGGGAGATCAGATCTACAATGAGCAGTTCTTC; CDR3aa: CAITAGLAGDQIYNEQFF
j_gene: TRBJ2-7; v_gene: TRBV5-1; d_gene: -; len: 15; abundance: -; CDR3nt: TGCGCCAGCAGCTTGGTCGGGACCACCACCTACGAGCAGTACTTC; CDR3aa: CASSLVGTTTYEQYF
j_gene: TRBJ2-2; v_gene: TRBV28; d_gene: TRBD2; len: 15; abundance: -; CDR3nt: TGTGCCAGCAGTGGACTAGCGGGTGTCCCCGGGGAGCTGTTTTTT; CDR3aa: CASSGLAGVPGELFF
j_gene: TRBJ2-6; v_gene: TRBV19; d_gene: TRBD2; len: 14; abundance: -; CDR3nt: TGTGCCAGTAAGGATGCTAGCGGGGGCTCCACCCCCATTTTC; CDR3aa: CASKDASGGSTPIF
j_gene: TRBJ2-7; v_gene: TRBV2; d_gene: -; len: 15; abundance: -; CDR3nt: TGTGCCAGCAGTGTAAGGGGGACGAGCTCCTACGAGCAGTACTTC; CDR3aa: CASSVRGTSSYEQYF
j_gene: TRBJ1-6; v_gene: TRBV7-9; d_gene: -; len: 13; abundance: few; CDR3nt: TGTGCCAGCAGCTTAGCCTCCAATTCACCCCTCCACTTT; CDR3aa: CASSLASNSPLHF
j_gene: TRBJ1-4; v_gene: TRBV2; d_gene: -; len: 17; abundance: once; CDR3nt: TGTGCCAGCAGGTACAAGGCCTTACAAGCAACTAATGAAAAACTGTTTTTT; CDR3aa: CASRYKALQATNEKLFF
j_gene: TRBJ2-7; v_gene: TRBV5-1; d_gene: -; len: 12; abundance: few; CDR3nt: TGCGCCAGCAGCCGGGGGCAGGACGAGCAGTACTTC; CDR3aa: CASSRGQDEQYF
j_gene: TRBJ2-2; v_gene: TRBV9; d_gene: -; len: 14; abundance: -; CDR3nt: TGTGCCAGCAGCGTGGGGGTCGACACCGGGGAGCTGTTTTTT; CDR3aa: CASSVGVDTGELFF
j_gene: TRBJ1-2; v_gene: TRBV7-9; d_gene: TRBD1; len: 18; abundance: -; CDR3nt: TGTGCCAGCAGCCCCCATCGGGAGGGGGCTCATAACTATTATGGCTACACCTTC; CDR3aa: CASSPHREGAHNYYGYTF
j_gene: TRBJ1-3; v_gene: TRBV30; d_gene: -; len: 12; abundance: -; CDR3nt: TGTGCCTCCGCACGGTGGGAAGACACCATATATTTT; CDR3aa: CASARWEDTIYF
j_gene: TRBJ2-3; v_gene: TRBV11-2; d_gene: -; len: 13; abundance: -; CDR3nt: TGTGCCAGCAGCCCGGACTTCACAGATACGCAGTATTTT; CDR3aa: CASSPDFTDTQYF
j_gene: TRBJ1-6; v_gene: TRBV10-2; d_gene: -; len: 13; abundance: few; CDR3nt: TGCGCCAGCAGGACACAGCCTAATTCACCCCTCCACTTT; CDR3aa: CASRTQPNSPLHF
j_gene: TRBJ2-7; v_gene: TRBV7-9; d_gene: TRBD2; len: 12; abundance: -; CDR3nt: TGTGCCAGCAGCTTAGCGGGAGGGTATGAGTACTTC; CDR3aa: CASSLAGGYEYF
j_gene: TRBJ1-5; v_gene: TRBV4-1; d_gene: -; len: 18; abundance: -; CDR3nt: TGCGCCAGCAGCCAAGCCGAGGCCGCTTTTTTGGGCAATCAGCCCCAGCATTTT; CDR3aa: CASSQAEAAFLGNQPQHF
j_gene: TRBJ2-1; v_gene: TRBV5-1; d_gene: -; len: 15; abundance: -; CDR3nt: TGCGCCAGCAGCTTGTTGGGCAGCACCTACAATGAGCAGTTCTTC; CDR3aa: CASSLLGSTYNEQFF
j_gene: TRBJ1-5; v_gene: TRBV19; d_gene: TRBD1; len: 16; abundance: -; CDR3nt: TGTGCCACCTACCACGGGACAGGGAAGGAGGGTCAGCCCCAGCATTTT; CDR3aa: CATYHGTGKEGQPQHF
j_gene: TRBJ2-3; v_gene: TRBV19; d_gene: -; len: 15; abundance: -; CDR3nt: TGTGCCAGTAGTATAGCGGGGGGCCTCACAGATACGCAGTATTTT; CDR3aa: CASSIAGGLTDTQYF
j_gene: TRBJ1-5; v_gene: TRBV6-1; d_gene: TRBD1; len: 15; abundance: -; CDR3nt: TGTGCCAGCAGTGAAGCGTGGACAGGGGGTCAGCCCCAGCATTTT; CDR3aa: CASSEAWTGGQPQHF
j_gene: TRBJ1-5; v_gene: TRBV19; d_gene: -; len: 17; abundance: -; CDR3nt: TGTGCCAGTAGTATCGTATCGGGGATGGGGAGCAATCAGCCCCAGCATTTT; CDR3aa: CASSIVSGMGSNQPQHF